Listed below are T cell receptor beta chains from one sample, sequenced in a study of chemoradiotherapy in HPV16-positive cancers. Assay used: immunoSEQ multiplex PCR; TCRdb lists only in-frame clones, some missing. Of more than 1,000 clones listed, more than 70% are singletons. The sample in question was tumor tissue, obtained from a patient who underwent chemoradiotherapy. Receptors originate from a human donor with HPV-associated anogenital cancer. Each CDR3 is given without its conserved first and last residue.

j_call | v_call | cdr3_aa
TRBJ1-2 | TRBV11-2 | ASSRPGLGYGYT
TRBJ1-6 | TRBV11-2 | ASSLVGQGDSPLH
TRBJ1-2 | TRBV7-2 | ASSPEAVSNYGYT
TRBJ2-4 | TRBV7-2 | ASGQSGTLKNIQY
TRBJ2-5 | TRBV6-5 | ASSQSGATQY
TRBJ2-1 | TRBV5-1 | ASSLGGEANEQF
TRBJ2-1 | TRBV6-5 | ASSKVAGSYNEQF
TRBJ1-4 | TRBV4-2 | ASSQGPRLNQKLF
TRBJ1-2 | TRBV7-9 | ASSLENRDGYT
TRBJ1-2 | TRBV19 | ASSIEYRSNYGYT
TRBJ2-1 | TRBV6-5 | ASSKGLATHNEQF
TRBJ1-1 | TRBV7-2 | ASSLGGTWNTEAF
TRBJ2-6 | TRBV9 | ASSVARDRAGANVLT
TRBJ2-7 | TRBV2 | ASSAGGRKQY
TRBJ2-3 | TRBV9 | ASSVVESNTQY
TRBJ1-5 | TRBV19 | ASSIRGSQPQH
TRBJ2-5 | TRBV6-5 | ASSYLGEGYETQY
TRBJ1-1 | TRBV27 | ASPYRVWEMNTEAF
TRBJ2-3 | TRBV12-5 | ASGLIGGTDTQY
TRBJ2-1 | TRBV28 | ASRTSGHVNEQF
TRBJ1-1 | TRBV7-2 | ASSLSPGQGTEAF
TRBJ2-1 | TRBV6-1 | ASSGGTNRLPEQF
TRBJ1-2 | TRBV9 | ASSPWPYLEDT
TRBJ1-5 | TRBV7-8 | ASTPDRGPSQPQH
TRBJ2-2 | TRBV5-6 | ASSLGVSAGELF
TRBJ1-1 | TRBV4-3 | ASSRLAQGTEAF
TRBJ2-7 | TRBV9 | ASSGEMGDSSSEQY